The 4 T cell receptor beta chains below come from one sample, sequenced in a study of tumor-infiltrating lymphocytes in primary liver carcinoma. The authors made TCR beta cDNA from approximately 500 ng total RNA with a constant-region primer. Researchers made the TCR beta libraries by running three nested multiplex PCR rounds with slightly modified ARM-PCR. Primers for the first two PCR rounds were TRBV1-TRBV30 forward primers and a C-beta reverse primer (about 11 cycles per round). Each CDR3 protein gets one entry after TCRdb re-called the multiplex PCR reads with MiXCR. The table has more than 100,000 distinct CDR3 sequences, around 70% seen once. It was from roughly 20-30 mg of unsorted bulk tissue that RNA and DNA were co-extracted. The sample was tumor-adjacent normal liver tissue. These receptor sequences come from a woman in her sixties or seventies with primary liver carcinoma and hepatitis B virus infection.

This clonotype was recorded once. The chain is built from TRBV4-2 and TRBJ2-1; D call uncertain. CDR1 and CDR2 from the germline V gene are LGHNA and YNFKEQ. V lost 8 bases and J 10 bases, leaving 15 bases between the germline ends. The CDR3 covers 12 residues. CDR3 in DNA: TGTGCCAGCCCCCAACCTGGGCGGGAGCAGTTCTTC. Its translation: CASPQPGREQFF.

Ten or more counts support this clonotype. V is TRBV6-5 and J is TRBJ2-5; no definite D call. Germline V gene sequence: CDR1 MNHEY, CDR2 SVGAGI. Trimming cost V 7 bases and J 1 base, with 10 bases left between them. CDR3 length: 13 residues. The CDR3 loop is CASMLRAQETQYF. The CDR3 DNA sequence: TGTGCCAGCATGCTTCGGGCCCAAGAGACCCAGTACTTC.

The V and J genes are TRBV6-2 or TRBV6-3 and TRBJ2-5, with 8 bases fitting TRBD2. CDR1 is MNHEY and CDR2 is SVGEGT in the germline V gene. There are 17 residues in the CDR3. The V gene end was trimmed by 0 bases and the J gene end by 4 bases; junction bases not matched to a gene: 10. This CDR3 reads CASSYSLISGRRETQYF. In nucleotides, the CDR3 is TGTGCCAGCAGTTACTCCCTAATAAGCGGGAGAAGAGAGACCCAGTACTTC.

CDR3 region: CASDSAGGGPFF. The CDR3 bases are TGTGCCAGCGACAGTGCGGGCGGAGGCCCATTCTTC. The chain is built from TRBV14 and TRBJ2-1, with D perhaps given as TRBD1 or TRBD2 (5 bases each). V was trimmed by 8 bases and J by 16 bases, leaving 21 bases between them. The germline V gene encodes CDR1 SGHDN and CDR2 FVKESK. The CDR3 is 12 residues long.